The rows below give T cell receptor beta chains drawn from one sample of a study of T-cell reconstitution after alpha-beta-depleted transplantation in children. TCRdb re-called the PCR reads through MiXCR, storing one row per CDR3 protein. The sample yields about 980,000 distinct CDR3 sequences, around 30% seen once. Sequences were derived from PBMCs, mostly from graft donor cells, sampled 360 days after TCRalphabeta/CD19-depleted stem cell transplant. The receptors stem from a boy under two years old who had a stem cell transplant for SCID, so the T cells may come from the graft donor. The CDR3 runs from the conserved cysteine through the conserved F or W. D genes are given only for firm matches.

d_call: NA
v_call: TRBV2
j_call: TRBJ1-5
cdr3_aa: CASSVVNQPQHF

d_call: NA
v_call: TRBV5-1
j_call: TRBJ1-5
cdr3_aa: CASSLGLQGAGNQPQHF

d_call: TRBD2
v_call: TRBV20-1
j_call: TRBJ2-3
cdr3_aa: CSARRTSGATDTQYF

d_call: NA
v_call: TRBV6-4
j_call: TRBJ2-3
cdr3_aa: CASSHLTGSLRGGPYTQYF

d_call: TRBD1
v_call: TRBV7-8
j_call: TRBJ2-7
cdr3_aa: CASTVRDRVTHEQYF

d_call: TRBD1
v_call: TRBV12-3/TRBV12-4
j_call: TRBJ2-3
cdr3_aa: CASSLSVGTGDTDTQYF

d_call: NA
v_call: TRBV5-1
j_call: TRBJ1-6
cdr3_aa: CASSFAPDSGSPLHF

d_call: TRBD2
v_call: TRBV7-9
j_call: TRBJ2-1
cdr3_aa: CASRGRGGPDEQFF

d_call: NA
v_call: TRBV20-1
j_call: TRBJ2-1
cdr3_aa: CSASRPGTMEQFF

d_call: TRBD1
v_call: TRBV12-3/TRBV12-4
j_call: TRBJ2-2
cdr3_aa: CASSSSRQGDGELFF

d_call: NA
v_call: TRBV7-3
j_call: TRBJ2-5
cdr3_aa: CASSRGTKRGETQYF

d_call: TRBD1
v_call: TRBV6-5
j_call: TRBJ1-2
cdr3_aa: CASSYRDRGNYGYTF

d_call: TRBD1
v_call: TRBV7-2
j_call: TRBJ1-5
cdr3_aa: CASSPRDRGGQPQHF

d_call: NA
v_call: TRBV12-3/TRBV12-4
j_call: TRBJ2-1
cdr3_aa: CASSLLLQAYSSYNEQFF

d_call: TRBD2
v_call: TRBV29-1
j_call: TRBJ2-3
cdr3_aa: CSTSGGDGTDTQYF

d_call: NA
v_call: TRBV7-3
j_call: TRBJ2-1
cdr3_aa: CASSPFGGGLNNEQFF

d_call: TRBD2
v_call: TRBV20-1
j_call: TRBJ2-5
cdr3_aa: CSARLPGGKETQYF

d_call: NA
v_call: TRBV12-3/TRBV12-4
j_call: TRBJ1-1
cdr3_aa: CASSTGNRAFF

d_call: TRBD1
v_call: TRBV5-1
j_call: TRBJ1-1
cdr3_aa: CASSPDGQGNTEAFF

d_call: TRBD2
v_call: TRBV7-2
j_call: TRBJ2-5
cdr3_aa: CASSTRTRRVETQYF

d_call: NA
v_call: TRBV12-3/TRBV12-4
j_call: TRBJ1-2
cdr3_aa: CASSLWQGIGYTF

d_call: NA
v_call: TRBV20-1
j_call: TRBJ2-4
cdr3_aa: CSARPTPYWGNIQYF

d_call: NA
v_call: TRBV5-1
j_call: TRBJ2-3
cdr3_aa: CASSLDPDTQYF

d_call: TRBD1
v_call: TRBV10-3
j_call: TRBJ2-7
cdr3_aa: CAISWTGGSYEQYF

d_call: NA
v_call: TRBV10-3
j_call: TRBJ2-7
cdr3_aa: CAISQPGRDGGEQYF

d_call: NA
v_call: TRBV10-3
j_call: TRBJ2-2
cdr3_aa: CAIRPGTLNTGELFF

d_call: TRBD2
v_call: TRBV28
j_call: TRBJ2-1
cdr3_aa: CASSLTSGNEQFF

d_call: NA
v_call: TRBV20-1
j_call: TRBJ2-3
cdr3_aa: CSAKRDVIATQYF

d_call: TRBD2
v_call: TRBV12-3/TRBV12-4
j_call: TRBJ2-2
cdr3_aa: CASQGTSANTGELFF

d_call: NA
v_call: TRBV5-1
j_call: TRBJ2-2
cdr3_aa: CASSSLSPGRVNTGELFF

d_call: NA
v_call: TRBV3-1
j_call: TRBJ1-3
cdr3_aa: CASSQDIWPQSSGNTIYF

d_call: TRBD2
v_call: TRBV5-6
j_call: TRBJ2-2
cdr3_aa: CASSQLLGLAGRSTGELFF

d_call: TRBD1
v_call: TRBV4-1
j_call: TRBJ2-5
cdr3_aa: CASSQDQGAQIEETQYF

d_call: NA
v_call: TRBV6-2/TRBV6-3
j_call: TRBJ2-7
cdr3_aa: CASSTPRKYAYEQYF

d_call: NA
v_call: TRBV4-3
j_call: TRBJ2-2
cdr3_aa: CASSQGSWGELNTGELFF

d_call: NA
v_call: TRBV7-2
j_call: TRBJ2-3
cdr3_aa: CASSLEGSLTTDTQYF

d_call: NA
v_call: TRBV3-1
j_call: TRBJ2-7
cdr3_aa: CASSQYEQYF

d_call: TRBD1
v_call: TRBV6-1
j_call: TRBJ2-7
cdr3_aa: CASQGQLSYEQYF

d_call: NA
v_call: TRBV9
j_call: TRBJ2-5
cdr3_aa: CASSVEGQPVGETQYF

d_call: NA
v_call: TRBV7-9
j_call: TRBJ2-7
cdr3_aa: CASSPPLGPNYEQYF

d_call: TRBD1
v_call: TRBV20-1
j_call: TRBJ1-1
cdr3_aa: CSAKRGTGLAFF

d_call: NA
v_call: TRBV24-1
j_call: TRBJ2-1
cdr3_aa: CATSARVDEQFF

d_call: NA
v_call: TRBV5-1
j_call: TRBJ1-1
cdr3_aa: CASSPDNFPEAFF